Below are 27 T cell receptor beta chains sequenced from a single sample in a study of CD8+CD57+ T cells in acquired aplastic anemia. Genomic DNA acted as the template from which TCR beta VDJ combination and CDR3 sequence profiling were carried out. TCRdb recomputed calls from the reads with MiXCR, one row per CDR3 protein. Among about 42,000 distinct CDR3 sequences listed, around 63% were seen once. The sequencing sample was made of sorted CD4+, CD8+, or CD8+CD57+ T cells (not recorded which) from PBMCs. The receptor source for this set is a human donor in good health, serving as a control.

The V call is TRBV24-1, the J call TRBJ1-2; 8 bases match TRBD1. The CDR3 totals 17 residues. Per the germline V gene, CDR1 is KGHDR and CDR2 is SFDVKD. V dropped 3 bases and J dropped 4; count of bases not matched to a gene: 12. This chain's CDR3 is CATSDARIGQGTYGYTF. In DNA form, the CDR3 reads TGTGCCACCAGTGATGCCAGAATTGGACAGGGTACCTATGGCTACACCTTC.

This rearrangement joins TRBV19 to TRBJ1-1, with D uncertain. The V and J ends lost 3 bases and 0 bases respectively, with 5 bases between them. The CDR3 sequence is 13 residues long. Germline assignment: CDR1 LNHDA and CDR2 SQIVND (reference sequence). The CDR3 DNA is TGTGCCAGTAGTATCCTAGTGAACACTGAAGCTTTCTTT. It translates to CASSILVNTEAFF. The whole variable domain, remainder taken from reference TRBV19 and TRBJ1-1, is DGGITQSPKYLFRKEGQNVTLSCEQNLNHDAMYWYRQDPGQGLRLIYYSQIVNDFQKGDIAEGYSVSREKKESFPLTVTSAQKNPTAFYLCASSILVNTEAFFGQGTRLTVV.

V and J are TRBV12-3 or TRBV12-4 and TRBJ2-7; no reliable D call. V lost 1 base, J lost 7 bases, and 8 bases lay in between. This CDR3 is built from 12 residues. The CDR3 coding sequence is TGTGCCAGCAGTTTAGGAGTGGGAGAGCAGTACTTC. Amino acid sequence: CASSLGVGEQYF.

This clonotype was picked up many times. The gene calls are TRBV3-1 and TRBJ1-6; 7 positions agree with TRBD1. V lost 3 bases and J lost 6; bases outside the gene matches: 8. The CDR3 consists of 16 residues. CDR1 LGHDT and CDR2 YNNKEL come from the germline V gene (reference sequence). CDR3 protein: CASSQGQWRANSPLHF. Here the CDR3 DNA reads TGTGCCAGCAGCCAGGGACAGTGGAGAGCTAATTCACCCCTCCACTTT.

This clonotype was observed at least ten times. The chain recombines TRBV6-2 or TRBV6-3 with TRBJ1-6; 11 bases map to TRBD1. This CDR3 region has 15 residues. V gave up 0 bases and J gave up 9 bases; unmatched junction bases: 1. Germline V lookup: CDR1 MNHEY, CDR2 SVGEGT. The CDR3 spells CASSYSGTGGSPLHF. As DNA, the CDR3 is TGTGCCAGCAGTTACTCCGGGACAGGGGGTTCACCCCTCCACTTT.

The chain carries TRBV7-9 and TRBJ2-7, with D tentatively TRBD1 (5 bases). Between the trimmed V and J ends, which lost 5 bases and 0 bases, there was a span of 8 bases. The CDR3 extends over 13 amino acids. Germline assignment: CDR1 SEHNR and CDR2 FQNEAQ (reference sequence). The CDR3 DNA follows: TGTGCCAGCAGCCGACAGAGCTCCTACGAGCAGTACTTC. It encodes CASSRQSSYEQYF.

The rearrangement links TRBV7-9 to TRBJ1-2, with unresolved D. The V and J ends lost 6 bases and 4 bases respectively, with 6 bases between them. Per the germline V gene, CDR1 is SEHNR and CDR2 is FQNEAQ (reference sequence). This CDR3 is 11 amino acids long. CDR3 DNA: TGTGCCAGCAGTGAGACCTATGGCTACACCTTC. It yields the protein CASSETYGYTF.

Here the CDR3 DNA reads TGCAGTGCTAGACAGGGGGCGGACCAGCCCCAGCATTTT. Protein: CSARQGADQPQHF. The chain recombines TRBV20-1 with TRBJ1-5, with 8 bases matching TRBD1. CDR3 length equals 13 residues. Germline-derived CDR1 and CDR2 are DFQATT and SNEGSKA (reference sequence). V lost 2 bases, J lost 7 bases, and 4 bases stayed unmatched.

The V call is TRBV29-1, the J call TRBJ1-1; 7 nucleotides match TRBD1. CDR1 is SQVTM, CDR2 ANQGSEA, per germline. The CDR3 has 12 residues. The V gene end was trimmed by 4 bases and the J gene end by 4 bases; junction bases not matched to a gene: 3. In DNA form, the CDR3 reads TGCAGCGTTGGCCAGGGGGGCACTGAAGCTTTCTTT. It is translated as CSVGQGGTEAFF.

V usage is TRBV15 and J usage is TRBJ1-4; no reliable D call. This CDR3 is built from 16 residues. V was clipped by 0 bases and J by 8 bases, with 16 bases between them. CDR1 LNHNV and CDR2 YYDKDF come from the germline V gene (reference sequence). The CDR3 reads CATSRDPRGGGEKLFF. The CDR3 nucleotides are TGTGCCACCAGCAGAGATCCCCGAGGAGGAGGCGAAAAACTGTTTTTT.

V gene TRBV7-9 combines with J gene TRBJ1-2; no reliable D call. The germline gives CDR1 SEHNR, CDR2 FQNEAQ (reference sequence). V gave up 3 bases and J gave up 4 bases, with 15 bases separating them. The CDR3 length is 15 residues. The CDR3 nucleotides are TGTGCCAGCAGCTTGGGATGGGCGGGGATCTATGGCTACACCTTC. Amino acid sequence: CASSLGWAGIYGYTF.

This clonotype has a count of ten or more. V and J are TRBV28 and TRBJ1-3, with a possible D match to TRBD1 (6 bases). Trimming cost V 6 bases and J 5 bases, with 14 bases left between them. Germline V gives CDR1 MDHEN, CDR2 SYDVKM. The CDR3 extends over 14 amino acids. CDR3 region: CASSWAGDRNTIYF. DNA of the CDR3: TGTGCCAGCAGCTGGGCAGGGGACAGAAACACCATATATTTT.

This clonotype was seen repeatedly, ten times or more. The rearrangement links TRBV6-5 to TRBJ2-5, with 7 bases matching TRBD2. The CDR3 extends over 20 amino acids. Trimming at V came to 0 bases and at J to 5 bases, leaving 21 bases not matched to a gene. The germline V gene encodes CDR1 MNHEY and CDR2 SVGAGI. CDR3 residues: CASSYSAPGGDLVELETQYF. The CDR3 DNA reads TGTGCCAGCAGTTACTCGGCTCCTGGGGGGGACTTGGTGGAACTGGAGACCCAGTACTTC.

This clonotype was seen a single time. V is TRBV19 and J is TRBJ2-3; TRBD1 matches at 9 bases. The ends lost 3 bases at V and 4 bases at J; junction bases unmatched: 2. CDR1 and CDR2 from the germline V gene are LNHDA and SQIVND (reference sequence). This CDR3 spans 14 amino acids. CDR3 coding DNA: TGTGCCAGTAGTATCACAGGGGGCCCAGATACGCAGTATTTT. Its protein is CASSITGGPDTQYF.

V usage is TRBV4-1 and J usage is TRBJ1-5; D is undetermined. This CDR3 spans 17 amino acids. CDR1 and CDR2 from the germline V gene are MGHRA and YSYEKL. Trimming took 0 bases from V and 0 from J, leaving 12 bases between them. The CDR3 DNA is TGCGCCAGCAGCCAAGAAGAGTTGAGAGGTAGCAATCAGCCCCAGCATTTT. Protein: CASSQEELRGSNQPQHF.

The CDR3 region has the DNA TGCGCCAGCAGCTCCGACAGGGGAAGAGGCGAGCAGTACTTC. It translates to CASSSDRGRGEQYF. The chain recombines TRBV5-1 with TRBJ2-7; 8 nucleotides match TRBD1. This CDR3 region has 14 residues. Germline assignment: CDR1 SGHRS and CDR2 YFSETQ. V lost 3 bases, J lost 6 bases, and 8 bases stayed unmatched.

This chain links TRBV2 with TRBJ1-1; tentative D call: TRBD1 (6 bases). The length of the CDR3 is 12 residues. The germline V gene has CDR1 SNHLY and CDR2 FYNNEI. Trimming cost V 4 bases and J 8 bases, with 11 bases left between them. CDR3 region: CASSAGATEAFF. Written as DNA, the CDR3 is TGTGCCAGCAGTGCAGGGGCGACCGAAGCTTTCTTT.

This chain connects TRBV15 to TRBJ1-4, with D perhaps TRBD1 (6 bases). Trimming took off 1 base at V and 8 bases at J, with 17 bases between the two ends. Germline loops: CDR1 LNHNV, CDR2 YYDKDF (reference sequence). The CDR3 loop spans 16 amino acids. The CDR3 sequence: CATSRGTDSGGEKLFF. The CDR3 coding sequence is TGTGCCACCAGCAGAGGGACGGACAGTGGTGGCGAAAAACTGTTTTTT.

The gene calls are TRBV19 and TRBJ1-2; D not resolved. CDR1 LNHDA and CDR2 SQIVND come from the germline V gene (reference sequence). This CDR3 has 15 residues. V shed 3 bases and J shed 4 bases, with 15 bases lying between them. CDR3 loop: CASSIGEQSSYGYTF. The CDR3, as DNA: TGTGCCAGTAGTATTGGAGAGCAGAGTAGCTATGGCTACACCTTC.

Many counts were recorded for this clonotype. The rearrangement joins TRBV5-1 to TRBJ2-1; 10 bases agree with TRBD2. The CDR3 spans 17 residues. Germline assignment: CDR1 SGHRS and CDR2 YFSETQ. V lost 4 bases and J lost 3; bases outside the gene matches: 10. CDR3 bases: TGCGCCAGCAGCAATGGGGATAGCGGGGGGCTCTACAATGAGCAGTTCTTC. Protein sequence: CASSNGDSGGLYNEQFF.

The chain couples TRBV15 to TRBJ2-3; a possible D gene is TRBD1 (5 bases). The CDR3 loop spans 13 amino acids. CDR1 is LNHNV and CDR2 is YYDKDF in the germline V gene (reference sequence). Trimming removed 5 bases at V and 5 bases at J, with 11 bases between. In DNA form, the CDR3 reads TGTGCCACCAGCGCCCGGACATTAGATACGCAGTATTTT. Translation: CATSARTLDTQYF.

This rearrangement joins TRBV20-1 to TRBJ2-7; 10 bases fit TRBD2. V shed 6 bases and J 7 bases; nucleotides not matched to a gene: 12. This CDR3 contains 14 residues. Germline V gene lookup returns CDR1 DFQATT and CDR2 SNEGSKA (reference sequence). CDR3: CSAGGGSGRREQYF. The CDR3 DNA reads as TGCAGTGCGGGAGGTGGTAGCGGGAGGCGTGAGCAGTACTTC.

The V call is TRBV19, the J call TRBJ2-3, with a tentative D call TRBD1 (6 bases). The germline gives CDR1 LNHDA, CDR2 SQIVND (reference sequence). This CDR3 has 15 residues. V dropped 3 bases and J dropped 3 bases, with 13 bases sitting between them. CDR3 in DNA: TGTGCCAGTAGTATCGCCAGGGGCGGTACAGATACGCAGTATTTT. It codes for CASSIARGGTDTQYF.

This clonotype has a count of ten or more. CDR3 nucleotide sequence: TGTGCCAGCAGTTACGGACAGACGGCTAACTATGGCTACACCTTC. Its protein product is CASSYGQTANYGYTF. The gene calls are TRBV6-5 and TRBJ1-2; tentatively, D is TRBD1 (6 bases). The length of the CDR3 is 15 residues. The germline gives CDR1 MNHEY, CDR2 SVGAGI. V dropped 2 bases and J dropped 0 bases, with 10 bases sitting between them.

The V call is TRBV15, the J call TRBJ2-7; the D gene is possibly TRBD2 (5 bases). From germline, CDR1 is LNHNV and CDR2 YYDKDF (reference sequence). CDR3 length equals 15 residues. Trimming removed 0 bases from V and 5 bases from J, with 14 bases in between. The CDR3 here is CATSRDGVRADEQYF. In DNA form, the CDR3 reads TGTGCCACCAGCAGAGATGGTGTGAGGGCAGACGAGCAGTACTTC.

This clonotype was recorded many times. The DNA for the CDR3 is TGTGCCAGCAGCCAAGGACCCACAGGGAACACTGAAGCTTTCTTT. Translated, it gives CASSQGPTGNTEAFF. This rearrangement joins TRBV4-2 to TRBJ1-1, with a weak D call TRBD1 (5 bases). The V gene's germline CDR1 is LGHNA and CDR2 YNFKEQ. The CDR3 totals 15 residues. V lost 1 base and J lost 1, with 10 bases in between.

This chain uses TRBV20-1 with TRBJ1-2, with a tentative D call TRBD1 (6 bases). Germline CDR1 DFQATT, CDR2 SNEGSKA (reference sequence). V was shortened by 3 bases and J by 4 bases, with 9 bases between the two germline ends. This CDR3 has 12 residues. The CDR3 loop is CSASGGGYGYTF. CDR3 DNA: TGCAGTGCTAGCGGAGGGGGCTATGGCTACACCTTC.